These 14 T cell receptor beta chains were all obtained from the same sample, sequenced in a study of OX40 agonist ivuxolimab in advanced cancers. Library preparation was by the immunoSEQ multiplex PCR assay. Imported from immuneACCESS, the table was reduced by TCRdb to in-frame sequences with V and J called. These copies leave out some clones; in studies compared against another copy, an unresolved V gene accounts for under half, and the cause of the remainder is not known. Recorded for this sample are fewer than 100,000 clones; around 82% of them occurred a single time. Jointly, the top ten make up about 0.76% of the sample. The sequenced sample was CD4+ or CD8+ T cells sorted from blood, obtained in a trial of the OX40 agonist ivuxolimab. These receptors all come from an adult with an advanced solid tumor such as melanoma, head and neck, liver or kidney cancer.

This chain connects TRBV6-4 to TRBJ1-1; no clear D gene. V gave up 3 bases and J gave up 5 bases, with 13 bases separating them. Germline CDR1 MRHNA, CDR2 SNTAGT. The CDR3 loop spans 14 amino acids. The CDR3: CASSENGLRTEAFF. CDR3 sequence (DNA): TGTGCCAGCAGTGAAAACGGTCTTAGGACTGAAGCTTTCTTT.

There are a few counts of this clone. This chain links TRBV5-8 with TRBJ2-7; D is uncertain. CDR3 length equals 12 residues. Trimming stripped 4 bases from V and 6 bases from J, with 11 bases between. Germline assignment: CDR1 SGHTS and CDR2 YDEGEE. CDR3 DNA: TGTGCCAGCAGCCCGGATAGAGGCGAGCAGTACTTC. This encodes CASSPDRGEQYF.

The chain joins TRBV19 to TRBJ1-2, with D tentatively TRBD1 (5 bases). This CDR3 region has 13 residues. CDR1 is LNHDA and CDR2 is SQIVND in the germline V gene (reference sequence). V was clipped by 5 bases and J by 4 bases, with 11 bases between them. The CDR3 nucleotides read TGTGCCAGTAGTCCTTCCGGGGGCTATGGCTACACCTTC. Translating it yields CASSPSGGYGYTF. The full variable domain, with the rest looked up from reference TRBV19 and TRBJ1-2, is DGGITQSPKYLFRKEGQNVTLSCEQNLNHDAMYWYRQDPGQGLRLIYYSQIVNDFQKGDIAEGYSVSREKKESFPLTVTSAQKNPTAFYLCASSPSGGYGYTFGSGTRLTVV.

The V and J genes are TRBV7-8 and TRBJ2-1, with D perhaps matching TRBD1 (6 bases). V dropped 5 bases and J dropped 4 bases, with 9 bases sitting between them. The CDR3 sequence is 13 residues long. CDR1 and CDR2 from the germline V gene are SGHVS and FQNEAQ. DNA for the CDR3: TGTGCCAGCAGCGAGGACAGATACAATGAGCAGTTCTTC. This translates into CASSEDRYNEQFF. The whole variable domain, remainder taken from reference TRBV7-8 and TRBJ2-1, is GAGVSQSPRYKVAKRGQDVALRCDPISGHVSLFWYQQALGQGPEFLTYFQNEAQLDKSGLPSDRFFAERPEGSVSTLKIQRTQQEDSAVYLCASSEDRYNEQFFGPGTRLTVL.

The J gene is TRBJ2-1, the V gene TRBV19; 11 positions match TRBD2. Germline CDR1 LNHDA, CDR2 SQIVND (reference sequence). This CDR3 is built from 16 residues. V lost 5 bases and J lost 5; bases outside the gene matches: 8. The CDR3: CASSYLAGGNNNEQFF. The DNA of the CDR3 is TGTGCCAGTAGTTACCTAGCGGGAGGCAACAACAATGAGCAGTTCTTC. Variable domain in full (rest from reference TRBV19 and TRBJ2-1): DGGITQSPKYLFRKEGQNVTLSCEQNLNHDAMYWYRQDPGQGLRLIYYSQIVNDFQKGDIAEGYSVSREKKESFPLTVTSAQKNPTAFYLCASSYLAGGNNNEQFFGPGTRLTVL.

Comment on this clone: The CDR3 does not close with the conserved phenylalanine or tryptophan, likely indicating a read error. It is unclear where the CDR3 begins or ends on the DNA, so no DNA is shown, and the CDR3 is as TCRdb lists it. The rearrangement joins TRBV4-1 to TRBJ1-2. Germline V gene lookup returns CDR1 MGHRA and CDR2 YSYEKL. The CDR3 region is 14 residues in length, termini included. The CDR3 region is CASSHRLEKLWLHL.

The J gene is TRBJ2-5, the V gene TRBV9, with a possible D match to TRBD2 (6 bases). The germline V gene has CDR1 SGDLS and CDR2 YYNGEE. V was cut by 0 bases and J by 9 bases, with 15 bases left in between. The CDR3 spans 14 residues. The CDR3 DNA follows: TGTGCCAGCAGCGTAGCGGCCCCGACGGGGGCCCAGTACTTC. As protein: CASSVAAPTGAQYF.

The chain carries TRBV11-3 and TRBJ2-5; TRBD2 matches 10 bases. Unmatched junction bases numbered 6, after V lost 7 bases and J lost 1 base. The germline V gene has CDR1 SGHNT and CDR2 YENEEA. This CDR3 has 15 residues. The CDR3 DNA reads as TGTGCCAGCACCCCTAGCGGGAGCAGCCAAGAGACCCAGTACTTC. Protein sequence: CASTPSGSSQETQYF.

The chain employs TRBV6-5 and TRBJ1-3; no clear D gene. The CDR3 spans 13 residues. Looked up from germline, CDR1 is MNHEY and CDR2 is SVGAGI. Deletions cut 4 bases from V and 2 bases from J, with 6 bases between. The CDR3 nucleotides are TGTGCCAGCAGTTCCCTTGCTGGAAACACCATATATTTT. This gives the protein CASSSLAGNTIYF.

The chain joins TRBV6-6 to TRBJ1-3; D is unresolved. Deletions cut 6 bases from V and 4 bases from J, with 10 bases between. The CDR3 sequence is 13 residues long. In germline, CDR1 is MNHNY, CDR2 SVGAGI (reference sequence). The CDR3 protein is CASSRGSGNTIYF. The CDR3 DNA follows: TGTGCCAGCAGCCGAGGGTCCGGAAACACCATATATTTT.

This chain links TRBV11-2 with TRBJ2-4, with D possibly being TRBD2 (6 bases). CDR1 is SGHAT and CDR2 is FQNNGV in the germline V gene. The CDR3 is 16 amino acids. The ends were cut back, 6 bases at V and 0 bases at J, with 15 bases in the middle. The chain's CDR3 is CASSWRGRGAKNIQYF. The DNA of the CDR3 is TGTGCCAGCAGTTGGAGGGGTCGAGGAGCCAAAAACATTCAGTACTTC.

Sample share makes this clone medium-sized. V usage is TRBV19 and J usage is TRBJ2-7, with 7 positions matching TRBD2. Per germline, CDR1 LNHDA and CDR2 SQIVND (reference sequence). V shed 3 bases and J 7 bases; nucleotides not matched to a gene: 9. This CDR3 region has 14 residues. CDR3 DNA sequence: TGTGCCAGTAGTATCGAGGGAGGGCTGGGTGAGCAGTACTTC. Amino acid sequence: CASSIEGGLGEQYF.

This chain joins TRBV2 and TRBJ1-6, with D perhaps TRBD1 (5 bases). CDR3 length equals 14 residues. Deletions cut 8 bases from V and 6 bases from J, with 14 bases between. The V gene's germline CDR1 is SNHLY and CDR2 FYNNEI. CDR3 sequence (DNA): TGTGCCAGCCGAACGGGGCCGATTAATTCACCCCTCCACTTT. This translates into CASRTGPINSPLHF. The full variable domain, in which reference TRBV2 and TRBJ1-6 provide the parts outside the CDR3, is EPEVTQTPSHQVTQMGQEVILRCVPISNHLYFYWYRQILGQKVEFLVSFYNNEISEKSEIFDDQFSVERPDGSNFTLKIRSTKLEDSAMYFCASRTGPINSPLHFGNGTRLTVT.

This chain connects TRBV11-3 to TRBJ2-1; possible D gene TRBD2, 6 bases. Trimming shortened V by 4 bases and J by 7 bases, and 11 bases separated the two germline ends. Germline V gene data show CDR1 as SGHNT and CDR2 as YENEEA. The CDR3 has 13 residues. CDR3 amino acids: CASSWGVWNEQFF. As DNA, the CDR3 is TGTGCCAGCAGCTGGGGGGTCTGGAATGAGCAGTTCTTC. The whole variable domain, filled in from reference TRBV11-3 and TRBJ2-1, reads EAGVVQSPRYKIIEKKQPVAFWCNPISGHNTLYWYLQNLGQGPELLIRYENEEAVDDSQLPKDRFSAERLKGVDSTLKIQPAELGDSAVYLCASSWGVWNEQFFGPGTRLTVL.